This paragraph reports one T cell receptor (beta chain). Its specificity is not known. These data come from a study of T cells expressing NK-cell markers. Study details: Cells sorted as CD3+CD56+NKG2C+, CD3+CD56+NKG2C- and CD3+CD56-NKG2C+ T cells supplied the TCR beta repertoires. Among the eight sequenced donors, seven tested HCMV-seropositive and one tested seronegative. Study-wide results and caveats: These clonotypes also led the CD3+CD56-NKG2C+ fraction in four donors.

Looked up from germline, CDR1 is DFQATT and CDR2 is SNEGSKA (reference sequence). This CDR3 is built from 15 residues. It was by 5'RACE template switching with UMIs that TCR beta cDNA was made. TCRdb reworked the 5' RACE reads into one entry per CDR3 protein, no DNA. The ten top clones account for under 20%, within a sample of roughly 150,000 distinct CDR3 sequences. The rearrangement joins TRBV20-1 to TRBJ2-1; the D call of TRBD1 rests on TCRdb alone, since no DNA is present to check it. The TCR sequence derives from a woman aged 18 to 75 in good health. Input material: blood T cells: a sorted CD56 or NKG2C T cell subset, CD4+ or CD8+ T cells, or bulk PBMC T cells (not recorded which). The CDR3 here is CSARDRVGGLNEQFF.